This T cell receptor (beta chain) was identified in a study of control samples from healthy donors and cancer patients. The CDR3 totals 15 residues. Germline values: CDR1 SQVTM, CDR2 ANQGSEA. The V end was cut by 3 bases, the J end by 0 bases, with 11 bases between. Data came from immunoSEQ multiplex PCR; TCRdb stores just in-frame clones and leaves some out. The profile shows a few hundred thousand clones, approximately 90% of them singletons. The origin of this receptor is a man aged 35-49 years with head and neck cancer. Sequenced: PBMCs. The V gene is TRBV29-1, the J gene TRBJ2-2; weak D call: TRBD2 (6 bases). The CDR3 DNA reads TGCAGCGTTGATGGGGGGAAGGCGAACACCGGGGAGCTGTTTTTT. Protein product: CSVDGGKANTGELFF.